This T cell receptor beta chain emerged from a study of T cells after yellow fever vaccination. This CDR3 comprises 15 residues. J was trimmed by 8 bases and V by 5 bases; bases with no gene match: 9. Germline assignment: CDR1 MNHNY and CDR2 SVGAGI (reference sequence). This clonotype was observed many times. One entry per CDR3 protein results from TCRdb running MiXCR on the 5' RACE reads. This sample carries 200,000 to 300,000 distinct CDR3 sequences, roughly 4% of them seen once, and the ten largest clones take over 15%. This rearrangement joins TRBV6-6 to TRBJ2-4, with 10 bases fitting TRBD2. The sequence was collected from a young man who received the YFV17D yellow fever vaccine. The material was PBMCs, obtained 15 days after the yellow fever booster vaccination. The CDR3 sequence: CASSLSERGGYIQYF. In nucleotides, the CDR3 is TGTGCCAGCAGTCTATCAGAGCGGGGGGGCTACATTCAGTACTTC.